This T cell receptor beta chain emerged from a study of T cells after yellow fever vaccination. Study-level information: Memory subsets EM, EMRA, CM and Tscm were separated by sorting based on CD3, CD45RA, CCR7 and CD95.

Many counts were recorded for this clonotype. This CDR3 contains 16 residues. Germline lookup yields CDR1 DFQATT and CDR2 SNEGSKA (reference sequence). Trimming removed 5 bases from V and 8 bases from J; junction bases left unmatched: 13. TCRdb itself ran the 5' RACE reads through MiXCR, one entry per CDR3 protein. Seen here are over 10,000 distinct CDR3 sequences, roughly 4.6% observed once, and the top ten hold roughly 50%. Sequencing used PBMCs, either bulk or a sorted T-cell subset (CD4+, CD8+, memory, or dextramer-sorted; not recorded which), obtained 45 days after the yellow fever booster vaccination. The TCR was taken from a man aged 25 to 40 who received the YFV17D yellow fever vaccine. The V call is TRBV20-1, the J call TRBJ2-1; the match to TRBD2 covers 12 bases. The CDR3 region has the DNA TGCAGTGCTCCTCTAGCGGGAGGGCCGGGTTGGGATGAGCAGTTCTTC. Its translation is CSAPLAGGPGWDEQFF.